The rows below give T cell receptor beta chains drawn from one sample of a study of early T cells in non-severe SARS-CoV-2 infection. TCRdb passed the 5' RACE reads through MiXCR, listing each CDR3 protein once. The sample yields tens of thousands of distinct CDR3 sequences, over 9.5% seen once. Sequencing was carried out using whole blood. The receptors shown here come from an adult who was a healthcare worker with PCR-confirmed SARS-CoV-2 infection or an uninfected control (not recorded which). Both conserved end residues are part of each CDR3. Fields, in order: D gene, J gene, clone size, CDR3 length, V gene, CDR3 protein, CDR3 DNA. A D gene is named only where the DNA matches it firmly. Clone size appears in some rows only: once, few, many, or a class for an expanded clone.

NA | TRBJ2-3 | many | 15 | TRBV10-2 | CASSESSIRKGTQYF | TGCGCCAGCAGTGAGTCGAGCATAAGAAAAGGGACGCAGTATTTT
NA | TRBJ1-6 | few | 14 | TRBV4-1 | CASSDTGTNSPLHF | TGCGCCAGCAGCGATACAGGGACCAATTCACCCCTCCACTTT
NA | TRBJ2-1 | few | 14 | TRBV29-1 | CSVGERLRYNEQFF | TGCAGCGTTGGAGAGCGGCTTAGATACAATGAGCAGTTCTTC
TRBD2 | TRBJ2-3 | many | 16 | TRBV5-5 | CASSLRASGPTDTQYF | TGTGCCAGCAGCTTGCGCGCTAGCGGACCCACAGATACGCAGTATTTT
NA | TRBJ2-3 | NA | 14 | TRBV7-3 | CASSLNLGPDTQYF | TGTGCCAGCAGCTTAAACCTGGGCCCAGATACGCAGTATTTT
NA | TRBJ2-1 | many | 15 | TRBV10-3 | CAISLSDSLYSEQFF | TGTGCCATCAGTCTTTCGGATAGCCTGTATTCTGAGCAGTTCTTC
NA | TRBJ2-7 | many | 15 | TRBV4-3 | CASSQVWGVYYEQYF | TGCGCCAGCAGCCAAGTATGGGGGGTGTACTACGAGCAGTACTTC
NA | TRBJ1-1 | few | 14 | TRBV20-1 | CSARDWQSDTEAFF | TGCAGTGCTAGAGATTGGCAGTCCGACACTGAAGCTTTCTTT
NA | TRBJ2-1 | many | 13 | TRBV9 | CASSPDLGGEQFF | TGTGCCAGCAGCCCCGACCTGGGGGGTGAGCAGTTCTTC
NA | TRBJ2-6 | NA | 18 | TRBV2 | CASSEALVFHSGANVLTF | TGTGCCAGCAGTGAAGCGCTGGTGTTCCATTCTGGGGCCAACGTCCTGACTTTC
TRBD2 | TRBJ2-2 | many | 17 | TRBV5-6 | CASTIIGRDYLTGELFF | TGTGCCAGCACCATAATCGGCCGGGACTACCTCACCGGGGAGCTGTTTTTT
TRBD1 | TRBJ2-5 | few | 11 | TRBV20-1 | CSGDSQETQYF | TGCAGTGGGGACAGCCAAGAGACCCAGTACTTC
NA | TRBJ1-6 | many | 13 | TRBV12-3/TRBV12-4 | CASAGGAGSPLHF | TGTGCCAGCGCCGGAGGGGCAGGGTCACCCCTCCACTTT
NA | TRBJ2-7 | few | 14 | TRBV7-9 | CASSFRENSYEQYF | TGTGCCAGCAGCTTTCGGGAAAACTCCTACGAGCAGTACTTC
NA | TRBJ2-4 | NA | 13 | TRBV5-1 | CASRREPGNIQYF | TGCGCCAGCAGGCGCGAACCGGGGAACATTCAGTACTTC
TRBD2 | TRBJ2-1 | few | 15 | TRBV11-3 | CASSLSGRPDNEQFF | TGTGCCAGCAGCTTAAGCGGGAGGCCTGACAATGAGCAGTTCTTC
TRBD2 | TRBJ2-5 | many | 15 | TRBV20-1 | CSAYPSGRAGETQYF | TGCAGTGCTTACCCTAGCGGGAGGGCCGGAGAGACCCAGTACTTC
NA | TRBJ2-7 | many | 11 | TRBV25-1 | CASSDRYEQYF | TGTGCCAGCAGTGACAGGTACGAGCAGTACTTC
TRBD2 | TRBJ2-3 | few | 12 | TRBV29-1 | CSLAESTDTQYF | TGCAGCCTAGCGGAAAGCACAGATACGCAGTATTTT
NA | TRBJ2-5 | few | 12 | TRBV7-9 | CASSFRYETQYF | TGTGCCAGCAGCTTTAGATATGAGACCCAGTACTTC
NA | TRBJ1-2 | many | 14 | TRBV5-5 | CASSLDRPHYGYTF | TGTGCCAGCAGCCTAGACAGGCCCCACTATGGCTACACCTTC
NA | TRBJ2-1 | few | 15 | TRBV6-6 | CASRNTREAYNEQFF | TGTGCCAGCAGAAACACAAGGGAGGCATACAATGAGCAGTTCTTC
TRBD1 | TRBJ1-1 | many | 14 | TRBV7-9 | CASSLDRVGTEAFF | TGTGCCAGCAGTTTAGACAGGGTTGGCACTGAAGCTTTCTTT
TRBD1 | TRBJ2-7 | NA | 15 | TRBV29-1 | CSVEVGTVDTYEQYF | TGCAGCGTTGAAGTGGGGACAGTTGATACCTACGAGCAGTACTTC
NA | TRBJ1-2 | NA | 15 | TRBV20-1 | CSARGGVGLNYGYTF | TGCAGTGCTAGAGGAGGCGTCGGGCTTAACTATGGCTACACCTTC
NA | TRBJ2-7 | few | 15 | TRBV9 | CASSVDPGSIYEQYF | TGTGCCAGCAGCGTAGACCCCGGGTCTATATACGAGCAGTACTTC
TRBD2 | TRBJ2-1 | few | 13 | TRBV5-4 | CASSLDPSGLQFF | TGTGCCAGCAGCTTGGATCCTAGCGGGTTGCAGTTCTTC
TRBD2 | TRBJ2-7 | many | 14 | TRBV19 | CASSQSGTPNEQYF | TGTGCCAGTAGCCAAAGCGGGACCCCCAACGAGCAGTACTTC
NA | TRBJ2-1 | many | 18 | TRBV4-2 | CASSQDLGGHQLANEQFF | TGTGCCAGCAGCCAAGATCTCGGTGGACATCAACTAGCTAATGAGCAGTTCTTC
NA | TRBJ2-2 | many | 14 | TRBV20-1 | CSATAGPGTGELFF | TGCAGTGCTACGGCCGGGCCGGGGACCGGGGAGCTGTTTTTT
NA | TRBJ2-5 | many | 12 | TRBV18 | CASSPDQETQYF | TGTGCCAGCTCACCGGACCAAGAGACCCAGTACTTC
NA | TRBJ1-2 | few | 14 | TRBV20-1 | CSALRFDRNYGYTF | TGCAGTGCTCTTCGATTTGACAGAAACTATGGCTACACCTTC
NA | TRBJ2-7 | many | 15 | TRBV12-3/TRBV12-4 | CASRTLLVPPYEQYF | TGTGCCAGCAGGACCTTACTAGTTCCTCCGTACGAGCAGTACTTC
NA | TRBJ2-7 | NA | 15 | TRBV5-8 | CASSFLRTGPIEQYF | TGTGCCAGCAGCTTCCTCCGGACTGGCCCCATCGAGCAGTACTTC
NA | TRBJ1-5 | few | 14 | TRBV12-3/TRBV12-4 | CASSFGGFNQPQHF | TGTGCCAGCAGTTTCGGGGGATTCAATCAGCCCCAGCATTTT
TRBD1 | TRBJ1-5 | many | 17 | TRBV12-3/TRBV12-4 | CASSSGTGANSNQPQHF | TGTGCCAGCAGCTCCGGGACAGGGGCGAATAGCAATCAGCCCCAGCATTTT
TRBD1 | TRBJ2-5 | NA | 14 | TRBV5-4 | CASSLAQGVKTQYF | TGTGCCAGCAGCTTGGCCCAGGGGGTGAAGACCCAGTACTTC
NA | TRBJ2-5 | many | 12 | TRBV2 | CASTGVQETQYF | TGTGCCAGCACCGGAGTTCAAGAGACCCAGTACTTC